This TCR beta chain was observed in a study of cytomegalovirus exposure and HLA in healthy donors. Study-level findings and limits: Later on, an analysis tied 18,000 or so TCR beta sequences to HLA alleles at 0.05 false discovery rate. The study put 150 to 200 TCR beta chains on its list as cytomegalovirus-associated. Prior analysis indicated that the majority of TCR beta V segments exhibited productivity approximately 90% or approximately 30% of the time.

Trimming removed 8 bases at V and 3 bases at J, with 28 bases between. This CDR3 spans 18 amino acids. Use of 60 Vbeta and 13 Jbeta primers characterized the PCR. The repertoire was sequenced with immunoSEQ multiplex PCR; TCRdb's copy has only in-frame clones and lacks some. The sample records around 100,000 clones, less than 75% being singletons. Healthy bone marrow donors made up the donors. Turning to this clone: No antigen is known for it.

The material sequenced was PBMCs. This clonotype originated in a man in his forties in good health and CMV-seropositive. The chain combines TRBV23-1 with TRBJ1-1; maybe TRBD1 (6 bases). TRBV23-1 is treated as an ORF (open reading frame) with a function not yet certain. DNA for the CDR3: TGCGCCAGCGTTAGTAACAGGGACGGTATAGATTTGGACACTGAAGCTTTCTTT. Its protein is CASVSNRDGIDLDTEAFF.